Detailed here is one TCR beta chain. In the original analysis: Reference gene primer amplification gave nucleated cell count estimates. Clones were read by immunoSEQ multiplex PCR, and TCRdb kept only the in-frame ones, dropping some. The V and J calls and clone size were taken over from that table, and D and trimming were inferred from the DNA. The data show about 34,000 clones, approximately 71% seen once. The data belong to a study of blood T cell repertoires in COVID-19. Study overall: T cells, B-cell-depleted T cells, or PBMCs provided the cDNA or gDNA that served as material.

The germline V gene has CDR1 LNHDA and CDR2 SQIVND (reference sequence). CDR3 length equals 13 residues. J lost 11 bases, V lost 1 base, and 3 bases had no gene match. Material: peripheral blood. The receptor comes from a man older than 75 with active or convalescent COVID-19. V usage is TRBV19 and J usage is TRBJ1-1; 11 nucleotides line up with TRBD1. The CDR3 is CASSIGTGGAAFF. CDR3 in DNA: TGTGCCAGTAGTATAGGGACAGGGGGCGCCGCTTTCTTT.